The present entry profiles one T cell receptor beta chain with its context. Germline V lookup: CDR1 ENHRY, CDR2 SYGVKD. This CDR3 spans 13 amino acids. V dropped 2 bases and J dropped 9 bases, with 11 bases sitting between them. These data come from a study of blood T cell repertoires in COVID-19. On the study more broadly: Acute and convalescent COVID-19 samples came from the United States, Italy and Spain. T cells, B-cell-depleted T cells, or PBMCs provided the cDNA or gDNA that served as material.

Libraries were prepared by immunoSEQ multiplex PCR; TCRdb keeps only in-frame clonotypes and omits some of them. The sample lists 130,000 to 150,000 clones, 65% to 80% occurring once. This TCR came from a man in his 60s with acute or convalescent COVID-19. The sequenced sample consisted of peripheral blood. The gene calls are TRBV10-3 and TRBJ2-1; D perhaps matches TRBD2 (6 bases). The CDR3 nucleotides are TGTGCCATCAGTGAGGAAGCGGGTTTTGAGCAGTTCTTC. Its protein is CAISEEAGFEQFF.